What follows is one T cell receptor beta chain and its context. The antigen remains undetermined. Profiled with immunoSEQ multiplex PCR; TCRdb holds only in-frame clones, not every one. The table lists over 80,000 clones, about 88% of them singletons. This sample is part of a study of radiotherapy plus CTLA-4 blockade in lung cancer. Study overall: Objective responses arose in roughly 20% of patients, and approximately 28% experienced disease control.

General study points: Response was reportedly best predicted by early blood T cell clone dynamics, with interferon-beta. Radiotherapy plus ipilimumab was followed by expansion in blood of tumor-derived TCR clones.

Germline lookup yields CDR1 MNHNS and CDR2 SASEGT. This CDR3 has 17 amino acids. Trimming cost V 3 bases and J 0 bases; bases outside gene matches: 8. The TCR sequence derives from a human donor with non-small cell lung cancer that progressed on radiotherapy plus ipilimumab. The specimen was peripheral blood, collected from a patient treated with radiotherapy plus ipilimumab. The chain uses TRBV6-1 and TRBJ1-1, with 9 nucleotides matching TRBD1. The CDR3 DNA is TGTGCCAGCAGTGACAGAAAACAGGGGGCCCTGAACACTGAAGCTTTCTTT. This translates into CASSDRKQGALNTEAFF.